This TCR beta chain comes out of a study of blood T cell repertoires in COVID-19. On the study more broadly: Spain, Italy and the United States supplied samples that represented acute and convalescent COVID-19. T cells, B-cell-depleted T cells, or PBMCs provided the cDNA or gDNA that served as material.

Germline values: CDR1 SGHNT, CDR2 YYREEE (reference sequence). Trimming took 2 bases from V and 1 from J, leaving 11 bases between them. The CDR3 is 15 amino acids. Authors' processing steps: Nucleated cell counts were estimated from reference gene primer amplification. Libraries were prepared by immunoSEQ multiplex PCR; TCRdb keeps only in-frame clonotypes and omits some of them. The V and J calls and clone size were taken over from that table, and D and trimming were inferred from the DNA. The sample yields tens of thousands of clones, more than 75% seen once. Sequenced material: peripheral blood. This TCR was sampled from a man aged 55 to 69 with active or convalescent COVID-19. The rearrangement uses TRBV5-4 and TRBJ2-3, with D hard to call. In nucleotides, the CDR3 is TGTGCCAGCAGCTTTGGCGGTCCACGCACAGATACGCAGTATTTT. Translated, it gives CASSFGGPRTDTQYF.